This TCR beta chain was sequenced in a study of human T cells and chemical hapten exposure. Regarding time point: healthy volunteer bleed at 2 weeks. Someone pulled total RNA out of unfractionated whole blood. This clonotype was seen only a few times. This CDR3 is 17 amino acids long. The V gene's germline CDR1 is MNHEY and CDR2 SVGAGI. Trimming at V came to 0 bases and at J to 4 bases, leaving 7 bases not matched to a gene. As the library was built, unique molecular identifiers were attached to individual cDNA molecules. TCRdb independently ran MiXCR on the RACE reads; one entry per CDR3 protein. The table lists under 95,000 distinct CDR3 sequences, approximately 9.7% of them singletons, with about 3.1% in the top ten.

The source of this sequence is a female donor in good health. Some clones in this sample may be carry-over from other donors' samples. This rearrangement joins TRBV6-5 to TRBJ1-1; TRBD1 agrees at 11 bases. Sequences were obtained from whole blood. The CDR3 DNA is TGTGCCAGCAGTTACTCGAGGACAGGGGGCGTTATCACTGAAGCTTTCTTT. It specifies CASSYSRTGGVITEAFF.